The 12 T cell receptor beta chains listed next were all sequenced from one sample in a study of CD8 T cells in Susac syndrome. RNA amounts of about 0.5 to 1 ug underwent reverse transcription with random hexamers. TCRdb redid the calling of the immunoSEQ multiplex PCR reads with MiXCR, one entry per CDR3 protein. The sample records around 180,000 distinct CDR3 sequences, 90% to 95% being singletons. The sample taken for sequencing was CD4+ T cells from PBMCs. The receptors come from a human donor with multiple sclerosis.

The gene calls are TRBV18 and TRBJ1-3, with D unclear. Per germline, CDR1 KGHSH and CDR2 LQKENI. The CDR3 is 15 amino acids. V was shortened by 6 bases and J by 2 bases, with 14 bases between the two germline ends. CDR3 protein: CASSPPSGTGNTIYF. CDR3 bases: TGTGCCAGCTCGCCCCCCTCAGGAACTGGAAACACCATATATTTT.

The chain is built from TRBV6-5 and TRBJ2-2; 9 positions match TRBD1. The V and J ends lost 9 bases and 5 bases, in that order; junction bases with no gene match: 10. This CDR3 has 15 residues. CDR1 MNHEY and CDR2 SVGAGI come from the germline V gene. DNA of the CDR3: TGTGCCAGTTCAAGGACAGGGGAGGTAACCGGGGAGCTGTTTTTT. The encoded protein is CASSRTGEVTGELFF.

V gene TRBV20-1 combines with J gene TRBJ2-2; D remains ambiguous. The CDR3 consists of 12 residues. V shed 7 bases and J shed 3 bases, with 9 bases lying between them. Germline loops: CDR1 DFQATT, CDR2 SNEGSKA (reference sequence). This CDR3 is CSVKEDTGELFF. The CDR3, as DNA: TGCAGTGTAAAGGAAGACACCGGGGAGCTGTTTTTT.

V usage is TRBV5-4 and J usage is TRBJ1-4; D gene ambiguous. Germline CDR1 and CDR2: SGHNT and YYREEE (reference sequence). Trimming pared 4 bases from V and 8 bases from J, leaving 15 bases between. CDR3 length: 14 amino acids. DNA of the CDR3: TGTGCCAGCAGCCCACCCCTGAATCCGGAAAAACTGTTTTTT. This translates into CASSPPLNPEKLFF.

The rearrangement joins TRBV5-4 to TRBJ2-5; D is perhaps TRBD2 (5 bases). Germline V lookup: CDR1 SGHNT, CDR2 YYREEE (reference sequence). V dropped 3 bases and J dropped 5 bases, with 14 bases sitting between them. This CDR3 has 14 amino acids. CDR3 protein: CASSSAQGGETQYF. In DNA form, the CDR3 reads TGTGCCAGCAGCTCGGCGCAAGGCGGGGAGACCCAGTACTTC.

The rearrangement joins TRBV6-5 to TRBJ2-7; 10 bases align to TRBD2. The germline gives CDR1 MNHEY, CDR2 SVGAGI. Trimming took 6 bases from V and 7 from J; bases not matched to a gene: 12. The CDR3 has 15 amino acids. The CDR3 DNA reads as TGTGCCAGCAGCCCAGGAGCGGGAGGGGTGAGGGAGCAGTACTTC. Amino acids: CASSPGAGGVREQYF.

V is TRBV5-1 and J is TRBJ2-2; D unresolved. The germline V and J ends were trimmed by 0 bases and 4 bases, with 10 bases remaining between them. Germline V gene data show CDR1 as SGHRS and CDR2 as YFSETQ. There are 15 residues in the CDR3. CDR3 nucleotide sequence: TGCGCCAGCAGCTTGGACCGGGCCTCCACCGGGGAGCTGTTTTTT. Its protein product is CASSLDRASTGELFF.

CDR3 bases: TGCAGTGCTAGAGTGGGAAGTAGCAATCAGCCCCAGCATTTT. It is translated as CSARVGSSNQPQHF. The chain couples TRBV20-1 to TRBJ1-5, with D unclear. V lost 1 base and J lost 0, with 7 bases in between. Per germline, CDR1 DFQATT and CDR2 SNEGSKA (reference sequence). The CDR3 has 14 amino acids.

The gene calls are TRBV3-1 and TRBJ1-1; D gene unclear. With 4 bases removed from V and 0 bases from J, the gap between germline ends came to 9 bases. The CDR3 runs 14 residues. Germline assignment: CDR1 LGHDT and CDR2 YNNKEL (reference sequence). The CDR3 bases are TGTGCCAGCAGCCCTCGAACAATGAACACTGAAGCTTTCTTT. Protein sequence: CASSPRTMNTEAFF.

This rearrangement joins TRBV9 to TRBJ1-6, with TRBD1 identical over 7 bases. The germline V gene has CDR1 SGDLS and CDR2 YYNGEE. The V and J ends lost 2 bases and 8 bases, in that order; junction bases with no gene match: 10. The CDR3 length is 16 residues. The CDR3 coding sequence is TGTGCCAGCAGCGTCTCTTCGGACAGGCAGGATTCACCCCTCCACTTT. Its protein is CASSVSSDRQDSPLHF.

The V call is TRBV19, the J call TRBJ1-6; unclear D gene. This CDR3 region has 12 residues. V was pared by 5 bases and J by 8 bases, with 7 bases between. Germline assignment: CDR1 LNHDA and CDR2 SQIVND (reference sequence). CDR3 nucleotide sequence: TGTGCCAGTAGTCCGGACCATTCACCCCTCCACTTT. Translated, it gives CASSPDHSPLHF.

This clonotype has only one observation. This chain joins TRBV7-8 and TRBJ2-7; TRBD2 might be the D (6 bases). CDR1 is SGHVS and CDR2 is FQNEAQ in the germline V gene. Trimming stripped 4 bases from V and 0 bases from J, with 10 bases between. This CDR3 spans 14 amino acids. CDR3 loop: CASSYAGTSYEQYF. The CDR3 bases are TGTGCCAGCAGCTATGCGGGGACCTCCTACGAGCAGTACTTC.